The rows below give T cell receptor beta chains drawn from one sample of a study of T-cell reconstitution after alpha-beta-depleted transplantation in children. TCRdb ran MiXCR on the PCR reads and lists one entry per CDR3 protein. The sample comprises 330,000 or so distinct CDR3 sequences, around 7.3% of which are singletons, and approximately 8.2% rests with the top ten. This sample comprised peripheral blood, obtained 360 days after TCRalphabeta/CD19-depleted stem cell transplant. These TCRs come from a female patient younger than 10 who had a stem cell transplant for Fanconi anemia, so the T cells may come from the graft donor. CDR3s include the opening cysteine and the closing phenylalanine or tryptophan. Each record gives: J gene, D gene, clone size, V gene, CDR3 protein, CDR3 DNA. The D gene is left open where the match is weak. Size values are once, few and many counts, or a class for expanded clones, and some rows have none.

J gene: TRBJ2-3; D gene: -; clone size: many; V gene: TRBV12-3/TRBV12-4; CDR3 protein: CASSFGRGITDTQYF; CDR3 DNA: TGTGCCAGCAGTTTTGGTCGGGGTATCACAGATACGCAGTATTTT
J gene: TRBJ2-7; D gene: -; clone size: -; V gene: TRBV2; CDR3 protein: CASSEAWDGAYEQYF; CDR3 DNA: TGTGCCAGCAGTGAAGCCTGGGACGGAGCCTACGAGCAGTACTTC
J gene: TRBJ1-1; D gene: -; clone size: many; V gene: TRBV21-1; CDR3 protein: CASSKYSWGQETEAFF; CDR3 DNA: TGTGCCAGCAGCAAGTATAGTTGGGGGCAGGAGACTGAAGCTTTCTTT
J gene: TRBJ2-3; D gene: -; clone size: many; V gene: TRBV7-8; CDR3 protein: CASSFNRIASTDTQYF; CDR3 DNA: TGTGCCAGCAGCTTCAATAGAATTGCTAGCACAGATACGCAGTATTTT
J gene: TRBJ1-2; D gene: -; clone size: -; V gene: TRBV27; CDR3 protein: CASSPQGVITNYGYTF; CDR3 DNA: TGTGCCAGCAGCCCACAGGGCGTCATAACTAACTATGGCTACACCTTC
J gene: TRBJ2-5; D gene: -; clone size: many; V gene: TRBV20-1; CDR3 protein: CSALGAIQETQYF; CDR3 DNA: TGCAGTGCCTTAGGGGCTATCCAAGAGACCCAGTACTTC
J gene: TRBJ2-1; D gene: -; clone size: -; V gene: TRBV14; CDR3 protein: CASSQVVSDGLYNEQFF; CDR3 DNA: TGTGCCAGCAGCCAAGTTGTGTCGGACGGACTCTACAATGAGCAGTTCTTC
J gene: TRBJ2-2; D gene: TRBD2; clone size: many; V gene: TRBV4-2; CDR3 protein: CASSQDLAGGLRTGELFF; CDR3 DNA: TGTGCCAGCAGCCAAGATCTAGCGGGGGGGCTGCGCACCGGGGAGCTGTTTTTT
J gene: TRBJ2-7; D gene: -; clone size: many; V gene: TRBV5-1; CDR3 protein: CASSSRLGSYEQYF; CDR3 DNA: TGCGCCAGCAGCTCCCGACTGGGCTCCTACGAGCAGTACTTC
J gene: TRBJ1-1; D gene: -; clone size: many; V gene: TRBV7-9; CDR3 protein: CASSRTAEAFF; CDR3 DNA: TGTGCCAGCAGCCGCACTGCTGAAGCTTTCTTT
J gene: TRBJ2-3; D gene: TRBD1; clone size: many; V gene: TRBV5-1; CDR3 protein: CASSEQGAYGTDTQYF; CDR3 DNA: TGCGCCAGCAGCGAACAGGGGGCATACGGCACAGATACGCAGTATTTT
J gene: TRBJ2-1; D gene: -; clone size: -; V gene: TRBV11-2; CDR3 protein: CASSPSTNEQFF; CDR3 DNA: TGTGCCAGCAGCCCCAGCACCAATGAGCAGTTCTTC
J gene: TRBJ2-1; D gene: TRBD1; clone size: many; V gene: TRBV12-3/TRBV12-4; CDR3 protein: CASSRTGGLVYNEQFF; CDR3 DNA: TGTGCCAGCAGCAGGACAGGGGGCCTCGTTTACAATGAGCAGTTCTTC
J gene: TRBJ1-1; D gene: -; clone size: few; V gene: TRBV6-2/TRBV6-3; CDR3 protein: CASHSRAPEAFF; CDR3 DNA: TGTGCCAGCCATTCCAGGGCCCCTGAAGCTTTCTTT
J gene: TRBJ2-1; D gene: TRBD2; clone size: once; V gene: TRBV19; CDR3 protein: CASSNLGGASYNEQFF; CDR3 DNA: TGTGCCAGTAGTAACCTCGGGGGGGCCTCCTACAATGAGCAGTTCTTC
J gene: TRBJ2-5; D gene: -; clone size: many; V gene: TRBV5-1; CDR3 protein: CASSSAFGETQYF; CDR3 DNA: TGCGCCAGCAGCTCCGCGTTTGGAGAGACCCAGTACTTC
J gene: TRBJ1-2; D gene: TRBD1; clone size: few; V gene: TRBV29-1; CDR3 protein: CSADRDREPSGYTF; CDR3 DNA: TGCAGCGCCGACCGGGACAGGGAACCCAGTGGCTACACCTTC
J gene: TRBJ2-7; D gene: TRBD1; clone size: many; V gene: TRBV12-3/TRBV12-4; CDR3 protein: CASSSTGPPYEQYF; CDR3 DNA: TGTGCCAGCAGTTCGACAGGGCCTCCCTACGAGCAGTACTTC